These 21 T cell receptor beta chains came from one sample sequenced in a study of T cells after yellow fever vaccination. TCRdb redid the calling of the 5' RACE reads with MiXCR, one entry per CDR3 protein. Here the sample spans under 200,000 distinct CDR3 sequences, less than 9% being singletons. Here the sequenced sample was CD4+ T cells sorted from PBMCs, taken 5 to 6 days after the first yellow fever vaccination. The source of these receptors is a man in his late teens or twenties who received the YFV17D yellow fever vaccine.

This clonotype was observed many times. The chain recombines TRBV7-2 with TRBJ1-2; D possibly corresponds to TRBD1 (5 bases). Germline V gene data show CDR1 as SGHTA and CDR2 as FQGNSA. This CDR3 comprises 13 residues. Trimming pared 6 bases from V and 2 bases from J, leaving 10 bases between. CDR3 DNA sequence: TGTGCCAGCAGTCGGGACGGAAACTATGGCTACACCTTC. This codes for CASSRDGNYGYTF.

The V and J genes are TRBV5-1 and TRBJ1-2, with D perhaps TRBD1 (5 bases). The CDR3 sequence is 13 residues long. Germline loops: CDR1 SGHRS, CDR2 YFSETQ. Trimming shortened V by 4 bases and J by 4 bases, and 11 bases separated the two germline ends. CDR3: CASSPDRIYGYTF. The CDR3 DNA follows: TGCGCCAGCAGCCCAGACAGAATCTATGGCTACACCTTC.

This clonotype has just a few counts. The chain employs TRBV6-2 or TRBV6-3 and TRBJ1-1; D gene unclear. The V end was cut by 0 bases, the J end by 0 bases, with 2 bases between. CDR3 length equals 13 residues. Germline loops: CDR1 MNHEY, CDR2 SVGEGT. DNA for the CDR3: TGTGCCAGCAGTTACTCGATGAACACTGAAGCTTTCTTT. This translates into CASSYSMNTEAFF.

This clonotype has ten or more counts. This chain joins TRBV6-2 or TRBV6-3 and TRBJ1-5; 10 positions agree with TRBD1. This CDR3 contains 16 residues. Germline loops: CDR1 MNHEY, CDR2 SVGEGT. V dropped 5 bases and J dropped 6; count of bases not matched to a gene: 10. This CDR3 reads CASSRAGTGASQPQHF. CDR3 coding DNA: TGTGCCAGCAGTCGAGCCGGGACAGGGGCAAGTCAGCCCCAGCATTTT.

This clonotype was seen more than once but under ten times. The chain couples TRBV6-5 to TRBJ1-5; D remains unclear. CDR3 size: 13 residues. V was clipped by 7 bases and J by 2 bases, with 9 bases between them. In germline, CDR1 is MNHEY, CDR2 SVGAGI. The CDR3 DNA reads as TGTGCCAGCATTCTTCGAGGCAATCAGCCCCAGCATTTT. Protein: CASILRGNQPQHF.

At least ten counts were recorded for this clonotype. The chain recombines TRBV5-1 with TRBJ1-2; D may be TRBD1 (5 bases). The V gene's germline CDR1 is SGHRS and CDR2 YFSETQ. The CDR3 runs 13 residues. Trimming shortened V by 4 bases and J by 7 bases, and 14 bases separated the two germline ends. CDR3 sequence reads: CASSPPGAGGYTF. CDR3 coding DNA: TGCGCCAGCAGCCCACCCGGGGCGGGTGGCTACACCTTC.

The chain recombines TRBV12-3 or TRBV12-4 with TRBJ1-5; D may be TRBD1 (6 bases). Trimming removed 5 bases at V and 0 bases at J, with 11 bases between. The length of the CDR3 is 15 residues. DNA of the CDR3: TGTGCCAGCAGTGCGACAGGAAATAGCAATCAGCCCCAGCATTTT. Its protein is CASSATGNSNQPQHF.

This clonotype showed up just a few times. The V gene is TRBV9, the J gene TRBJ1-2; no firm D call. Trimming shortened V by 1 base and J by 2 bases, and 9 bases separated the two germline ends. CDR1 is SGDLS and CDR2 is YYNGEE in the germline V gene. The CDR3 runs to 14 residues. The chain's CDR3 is CASSVQDGNYGYTF. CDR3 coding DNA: TGTGCCAGCAGCGTACAGGACGGCAACTATGGCTACACCTTC. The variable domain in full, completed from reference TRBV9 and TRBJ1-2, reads DSGVTQTPKHLITATGQRVTLRCSPRSGDLSVYWYQQSLDQGLQFLIQYYNGEERAKGNILERFSAQQFPDLHSELNLSSLELGDSALYFCASSVQDGNYGYTFGSGTRLTVV.

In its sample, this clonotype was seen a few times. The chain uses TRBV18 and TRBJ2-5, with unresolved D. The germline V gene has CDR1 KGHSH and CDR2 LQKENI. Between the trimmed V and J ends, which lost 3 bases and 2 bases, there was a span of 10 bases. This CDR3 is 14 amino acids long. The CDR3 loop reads CASSPRTQQETQYF. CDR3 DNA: TGTGCCAGCTCACCGCGGACGCAACAAGAGACCCAGTACTTC.

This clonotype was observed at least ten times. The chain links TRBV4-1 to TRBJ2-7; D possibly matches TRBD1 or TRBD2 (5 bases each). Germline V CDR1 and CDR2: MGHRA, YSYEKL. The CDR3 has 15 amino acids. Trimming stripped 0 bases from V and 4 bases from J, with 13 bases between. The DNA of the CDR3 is TGCGCCAGCAGCCAAGACCCGGGACCGAAGTACGAGCAGTACTTC. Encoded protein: CASSQDPGPKYEQYF.

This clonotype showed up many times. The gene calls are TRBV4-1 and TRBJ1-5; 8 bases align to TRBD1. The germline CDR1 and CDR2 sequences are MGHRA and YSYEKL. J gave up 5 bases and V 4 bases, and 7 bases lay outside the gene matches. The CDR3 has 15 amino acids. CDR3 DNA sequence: TGCGCCAGCAGCCCAGGACAGGGTCCCGATCAGCCCCAGCATTTT. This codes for CASSPGQGPDQPQHF.

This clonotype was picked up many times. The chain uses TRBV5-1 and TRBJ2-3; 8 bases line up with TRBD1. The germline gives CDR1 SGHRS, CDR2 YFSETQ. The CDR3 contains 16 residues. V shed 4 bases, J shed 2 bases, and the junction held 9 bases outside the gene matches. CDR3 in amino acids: CASSHSRTGITDTQYF. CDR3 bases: TGCGCCAGCAGCCACTCAAGGACAGGGATCACAGATACGCAGTATTTT.

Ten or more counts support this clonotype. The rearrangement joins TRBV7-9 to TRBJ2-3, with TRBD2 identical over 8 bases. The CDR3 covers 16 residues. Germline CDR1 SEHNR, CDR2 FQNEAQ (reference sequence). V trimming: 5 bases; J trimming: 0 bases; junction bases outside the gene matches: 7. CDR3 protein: CASSKETSASTDTQYF. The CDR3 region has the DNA TGTGCCAGCAGCAAAGAGACTAGCGCGAGCACAGATACGCAGTATTTT.

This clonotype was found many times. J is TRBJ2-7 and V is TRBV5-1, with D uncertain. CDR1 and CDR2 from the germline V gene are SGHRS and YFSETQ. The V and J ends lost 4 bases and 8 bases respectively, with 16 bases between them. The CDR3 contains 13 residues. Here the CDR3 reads CASSPADPVQQYF. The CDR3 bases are TGCGCCAGCAGCCCCGCCGACCCAGTGCAGCAGTACTTC.

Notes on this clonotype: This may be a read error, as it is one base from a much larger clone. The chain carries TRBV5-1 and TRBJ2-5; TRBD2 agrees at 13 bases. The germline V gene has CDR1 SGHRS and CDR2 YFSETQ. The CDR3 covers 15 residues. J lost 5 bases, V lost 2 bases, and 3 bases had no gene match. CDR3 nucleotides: TGCGCCAGCAGCTTCGGGACTAGCGGGGACGAGACCCAGTACTTC. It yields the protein CASSFGTSGDETQYF.

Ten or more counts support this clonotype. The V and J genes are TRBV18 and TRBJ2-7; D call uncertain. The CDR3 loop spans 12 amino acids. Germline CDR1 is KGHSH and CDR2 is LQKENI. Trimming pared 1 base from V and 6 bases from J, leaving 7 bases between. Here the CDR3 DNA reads TGTGCCAGCTCACCACGGACGGGCGAGCAGTACGTC. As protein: CASSPRTGEQYV.

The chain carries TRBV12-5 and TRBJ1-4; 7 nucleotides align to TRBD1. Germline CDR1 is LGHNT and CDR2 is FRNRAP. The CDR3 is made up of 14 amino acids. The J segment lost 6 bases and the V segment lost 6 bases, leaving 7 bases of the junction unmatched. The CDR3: CASGLGGIDEKLFF. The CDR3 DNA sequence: TGTGCTAGTGGCTTAGGGGGCATCGATGAAAAACTGTTTTTT.

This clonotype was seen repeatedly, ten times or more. The DNA of the CDR3 is TGTGCCTGGAGTGGGGGGGGATTTGGTTACGAGCAGTACTTC. The encoded protein is CAWSGGGFGYEQYF. The chain has TRBV30 and TRBJ2-7; 7 bases are a match to TRBD2. J gave up 4 bases and V 1 base, and 7 bases lay outside the gene matches. The germline V gene encodes CDR1 GTSNPN and CDR2 SVGIG (reference sequence). CDR3 length equals 14 residues.

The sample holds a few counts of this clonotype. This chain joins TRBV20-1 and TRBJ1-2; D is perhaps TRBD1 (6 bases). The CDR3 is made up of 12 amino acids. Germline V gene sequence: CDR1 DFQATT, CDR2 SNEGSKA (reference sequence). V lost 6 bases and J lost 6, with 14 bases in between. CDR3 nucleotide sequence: TGCAGTGCCAAAACCGGGACACATGGCTACACCTTC. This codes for CSAKTGTHGYTF.

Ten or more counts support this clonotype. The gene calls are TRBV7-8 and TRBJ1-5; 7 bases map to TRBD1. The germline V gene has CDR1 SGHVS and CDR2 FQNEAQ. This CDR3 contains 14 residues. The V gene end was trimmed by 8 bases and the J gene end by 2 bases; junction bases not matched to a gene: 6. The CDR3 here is CASEIGQGNQPQHF. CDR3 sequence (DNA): TGTGCCAGCGAAATTGGACAGGGCAATCAGCCCCAGCATTTT.

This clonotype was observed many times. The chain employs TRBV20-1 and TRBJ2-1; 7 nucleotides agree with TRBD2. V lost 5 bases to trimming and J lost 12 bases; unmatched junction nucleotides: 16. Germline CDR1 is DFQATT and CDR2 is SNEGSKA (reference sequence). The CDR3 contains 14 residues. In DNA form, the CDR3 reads TGCAGTGCTGGTGAACTAGCGTCTGGGGTAGGGCAGTTCTTC. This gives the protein CSAGELASGVGQFF.